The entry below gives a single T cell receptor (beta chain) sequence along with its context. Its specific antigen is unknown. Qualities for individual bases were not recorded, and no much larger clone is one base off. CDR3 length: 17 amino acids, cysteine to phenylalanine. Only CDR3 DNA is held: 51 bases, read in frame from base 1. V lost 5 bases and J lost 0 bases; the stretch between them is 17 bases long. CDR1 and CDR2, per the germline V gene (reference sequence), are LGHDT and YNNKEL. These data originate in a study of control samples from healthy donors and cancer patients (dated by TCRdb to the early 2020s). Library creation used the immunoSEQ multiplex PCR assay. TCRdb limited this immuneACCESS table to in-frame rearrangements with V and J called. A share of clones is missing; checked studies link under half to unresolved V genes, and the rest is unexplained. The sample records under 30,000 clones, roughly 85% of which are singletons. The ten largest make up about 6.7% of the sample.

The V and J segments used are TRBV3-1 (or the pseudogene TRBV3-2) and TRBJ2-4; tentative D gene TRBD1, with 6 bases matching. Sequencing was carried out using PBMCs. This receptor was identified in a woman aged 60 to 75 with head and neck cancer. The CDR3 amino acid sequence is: CASSYQTGPVAKNIQYF. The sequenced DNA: TGTGCCAGCAGCTACCAGACAGGCCCCGTAGCCAAAAACATTCAGTACTTC.